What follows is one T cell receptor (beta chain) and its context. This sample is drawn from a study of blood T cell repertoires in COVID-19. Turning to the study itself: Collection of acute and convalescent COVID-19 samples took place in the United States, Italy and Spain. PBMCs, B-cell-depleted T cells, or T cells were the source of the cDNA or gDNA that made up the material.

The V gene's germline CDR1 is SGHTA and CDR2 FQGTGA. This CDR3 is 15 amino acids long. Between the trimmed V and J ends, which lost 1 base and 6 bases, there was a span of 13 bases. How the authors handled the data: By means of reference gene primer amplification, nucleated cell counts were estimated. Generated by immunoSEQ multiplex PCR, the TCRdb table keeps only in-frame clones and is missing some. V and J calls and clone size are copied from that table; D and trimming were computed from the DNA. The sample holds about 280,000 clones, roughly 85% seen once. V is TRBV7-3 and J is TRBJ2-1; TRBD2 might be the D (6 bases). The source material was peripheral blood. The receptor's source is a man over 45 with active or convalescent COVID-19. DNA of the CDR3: TGTGCCAGCAGCTTAATTCCCTTAGCGGCCAATGAGCAGTTCTTC. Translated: CASSLIPLAANEQFF.